The 24 T cell receptor beta chains given below trace back to one sample, sequenced in a study of blood T cells in healthy people across ages. The use of a sample-barcoded 5' primer and a J-beta primer mix characterized a second PCR of roughly 6 to 11 cycles. From the 5' RACE reads, TCRdb called clonotypes with MiXCR, one entry per CDR3 protein. The data show roughly 2 million distinct CDR3 sequences, about 50% seen once. The specimen sequenced was blood. Every receptor here comes from a middle-aged woman in good health.

This chain links TRBV4-2 with TRBJ2-3, with 13 positions matching TRBD2. This CDR3 has 17 residues. The germline V gene has CDR1 LGHNA and CDR2 YNFKEQ. Losses at the gene ends were 0 bases for V and 4 bases for J; bases not matched to a gene: 4. The CDR3 sequence is CASSQDRLAGGADTQYF. The CDR3 DNA reads TGTGCCAGCAGCCAAGATCGACTAGCGGGGGGTGCAGATACGCAGTATTTT.

This clonotype came up many times. This CDR3 is CASSPSGTQYF. CDR3 bases: TGTGCCAGCAGTCCCTCAGGAACGCAGTATTTT. The V and J genes are TRBV6-2 or TRBV6-3 and TRBJ2-3; D gene ambiguous. The CDR3 spans 11 residues. The ends were cut back, 5 bases at V and 9 bases at J, with 9 bases in the middle. In germline, CDR1 is MNHEY, CDR2 SVGEGT.

This clonotype was counted a few times. CDR3 protein: CSVIRTGAKNIQYF. In DNA, the CDR3 is TGCAGCGTTATCCGGACTGGAGCCAAAAACATTCAGTACTTC. The V call is TRBV29-1, the J call TRBJ2-4, with D perhaps matching TRBD2 (5 bases). V was cut by 5 bases and J by 0 bases, with 11 bases left in between. The germline V gene has CDR1 SQVTM and CDR2 ANQGSEA. The CDR3 is 14 amino acids. Based on the CDR3 plus reference TRBV29-1 and TRBJ2-4, the full variable domain is SAVISQKPSRDICQRGTSLTIQCQVDSQVTMMFWYRQQPGQSLTLIATANQGSEATYESGFVIDKFPISRPNLTFSTLTVSNMSPEDSSIYLCSVIRTGAKNIQYFGAGTRLSVL.

The chain uses TRBV3-1 and TRBJ2-1; D possibly corresponds to TRBD2 (5 bases). The V and J ends lost 1 base and 11 bases respectively, with 9 bases between them. Looked up from germline, CDR1 is LGHDT and CDR2 is YNNKEL (reference sequence). This CDR3 spans 12 amino acids. The CDR3 loop reads CASSQVSGKQFF. CDR3 bases: TGTGCCAGCAGCCAAGTGTCGGGAAAGCAGTTCTTC.

V usage is TRBV5-1 and J usage is TRBJ2-3, with D possibly TRBD1 on 6 matching bases. The CDR3 runs 15 residues. The V end was cut by 4 bases, the J end by 6 bases, with 18 bases between. Germline CDR1 reads SGHRS; CDR2 reads YFSETQ. CDR3 region: CASSADRPAADTQYF. The CDR3 bases are TGCGCCAGCAGCGCCGACAGGCCCGCGGCTGATACGCAGTATTTT. The full variable domain, with the rest looked up from reference TRBV5-1 and TRBJ2-3, is KAGVTQTPRYLIKTRGQQVTLSCSPISGHRSVSWYQQTPGQGLQFLFEYFSETQRNKGNFPGRFSGRQFSNSRSEMNVSTLELGDSALYLCASSADRPAADTQYFGPGTRLTVL.

This chain uses TRBV13 with TRBJ1-2; 7 positions match TRBD1. Losses at the gene ends were 4 bases for V and 6 bases for J; bases not matched to a gene: 14. The V gene's germline CDR1 is PRHDT and CDR2 FYEKMQ (reference sequence). The CDR3 extends over 16 amino acids. The CDR3 DNA reads TGTGCCAGCAGCTGGGCCGGCGAAGACAGGGACGATGGCTACACCTTC. The encoded protein is CASSWAGEDRDDGYTF.

V and J are TRBV20-1 and TRBJ2-1, with 11 positions matching TRBD2. The CDR3 is 16 residues long. Looked up from germline, CDR1 is DFQATT and CDR2 is SNEGSKA (reference sequence). J was trimmed by 5 bases and V by 0 bases; bases with no gene match: 6. In nucleotides, the CDR3 is TGCAGTGCTAGAGATGGTAGCGGGGGGGTGCACAATGAGCAGTTCTTC. Encoded protein: CSARDGSGGVHNEQFF.

The rearrangement uses TRBV20-1 and TRBJ1-1, with 7 bases matching TRBD1. The CDR3 spans 13 residues. V lost 5 bases to trimming and J lost 5 bases; unmatched junction nucleotides: 8. Germline CDR1 is DFQATT and CDR2 is SNEGSKA (reference sequence). This CDR3 reads CSAGGRGGTEAFF. DNA of the CDR3: TGCAGTGCTGGAGGCAGGGGGGGGACTGAAGCTTTCTTT.

A few counts support this clonotype. The chain joins TRBV7-2 to TRBJ2-1, with 15 bases fitting TRBD2. Looked up from germline, CDR1 is SGHTA and CDR2 is FQGNSA. V dropped 5 bases and J dropped 0; count of bases not matched to a gene: 8. The CDR3 loop spans 19 amino acids. The CDR3, as DNA: TGTGCCAGCAGCCCGAGGACTAGCGGGGGGGCCTCCTCCTACAATGAGCAGTTCTTC. Protein: CASSPRTSGGASSYNEQFF.

The chain combines TRBV6-2 or TRBV6-3 with TRBJ1-2, with D perhaps TRBD1 (5 bases). This CDR3 has 14 amino acids. Trimming removed 6 bases at V and 3 bases at J, with 14 bases between. CDR1 and CDR2 from the germline V gene are MNHEY and SVGEGT. CDR3 sequence reads: CASRETGTDYGYTF. In nucleotides, the CDR3 is TGTGCCAGCAGGGAAACCGGGACGGACTATGGCTACACCTTC.

V and J are TRBV6-1 and TRBJ2-7; tentatively, D is TRBD1 or TRBD2 (5 bases each). Germline CDR1 MNHNS, CDR2 SASEGT. The V end lost 2 bases, the J end lost 5 bases, and 13 bases lay between the germline ends. The CDR3 has 14 residues. CDR3 sequence (DNA): TGTGCCAGCAGTGAACCGGGGCTACGGGACGAGCAGTACTTC. Protein product: CASSEPGLRDEQYF.

V usage is TRBV6-1 and J usage is TRBJ2-5; D remains unclear. Germline V gene lookup returns CDR1 MNHNS and CDR2 SASEGT. V was cut by 11 bases and J by 11 bases, with 24 bases left in between. This CDR3 is built from 13 residues. This chain's CDR3 is CASTSNARDEQYF. The CDR3 nucleotides are TGTGCCTCCACAAGTAATGCAAGGGATGAGCAGTACTTC.

The CDR3 DNA sequence: TGCGCCAGCAGCTTGCCCGGGACTAGCGGGAGTGCATACAATGAGCAGTTCTTC. This sequence encodes CASSLPGTSGSAYNEQFF. The gene calls are TRBV5-1 and TRBJ2-1, with TRBD2 matching over 14 bases. The CDR3 sequence is 18 residues long. Germline V gives CDR1 SGHRS, CDR2 YFSETQ. V lost 1 base to trimming and J lost 4 bases; unmatched junction nucleotides: 7.

For this clonotype: A read error may account for a junction end that differs from germline. The chain has TRBV4-1 and TRBJ2-7; the match to TRBD1 covers 8 bases. CDR1 and CDR2 from the germline V gene are MGHRA and YSYEKL. The CDR3 contains 16 residues. The CDR3 spells CASSQHLGQGFYERYF. The CDR3 nucleotides are TGCGCCAGCAGCCAACACCTCGGACAGGGATTCTACGAGCGGTACTTC.

This clonotype was recorded a few times. This chain connects TRBV7-2 to TRBJ1-5; no clear D gene. CDR3 size: 13 residues. V gave up 3 bases and J gave up 15 bases, with 18 bases separating them. Germline V gene data show CDR1 as SGHTA and CDR2 as FQGNSA. The CDR3 DNA reads TGTGCCAGCAGCTTCCGGACGGGGTATGTTGTGCATTTT. Its protein is CASSFRTGYVVHF.

This chain joins TRBV6-1 and TRBJ1-6, with D maybe TRBD1 (6 bases). Germline values: CDR1 MNHNS, CDR2 SASEGT. Trimming took 6 bases from V and 1 from J, leaving 16 bases between them. This CDR3 has 17 residues. For the CDR3, the DNA is TGTGCCAGCAGCCTCAGGACAGTACGGTCCTATAATTCACCCCTCCACTTT. This codes for CASSLRTVRSYNSPLHF.

This clonotype was seen a single time. This rearrangement joins TRBV7-9 to TRBJ1-2; 7 nucleotides agree with TRBD1. The CDR3 is 15 residues long. Trimming at V came to 4 bases and at J to 7 bases, leaving 12 bases not matched to a gene. Per the germline V gene, CDR1 is SEHNR and CDR2 is FQNEAQ (reference sequence). CDR3 DNA sequence: TGTGCCAGCAGCTCAGGGGGACGAGAGAGAATTGGCTACACCTTC. Amino acid sequence: CASSSGGRERIGYTF. The variable domain in full, completed from reference TRBV7-9 and TRBJ1-2, reads DTGVSQNPRHKITKRGQNVTFRCDPISEHNRLYWYRQTLGQGPEFLTYFQNEAQLEKSRLLSDRFSAERPKGSFSTLEIQRTEQGDSAMYLCASSSGGRERIGYTFGSGTRLTVV.

This clonotype was found a few times. The chain uses TRBV7-2 and TRBJ2-1; 10 bases are shared with TRBD1. The CDR3 runs to 15 residues. Trimming took 4 bases from V and 9 from J; bases not matched to a gene: 9. Per the germline V gene, CDR1 is SGHTA and CDR2 is FQGNSA. Here the CDR3 DNA reads TGTGCCAGCAGCTGGCCGGGACAGGGGCCGGGTGAGCAGTTCTTC. It codes for CASSWPGQGPGEQFF.

The chain has TRBV7-9 and TRBJ2-5; D is undetermined. Trimming pared 5 bases from V and 9 bases from J, leaving 16 bases between. The CDR3 extends over 13 amino acids. Germline V CDR1 and CDR2: SEHNR, FQNEAQ (reference sequence). The CDR3 spells CASSGPVDEAQYF. CDR3 coding DNA: TGTGCCAGCAGCGGACCTGTGGATGAGGCCCAGTACTTC. Together with reference TRBV7-9 and TRBJ2-5, the CDR3 gives the full variable domain: DTGVSQNPRHKITKRGQNVTFRCDPISEHNRLYWYRQTLGQGPEFLTYFQNEAQLEKSRLLSDRFSAERPKGSFSTLEIQRTEQGDSAMYLCASSGPVDEAQYFGPGTRLLVL.

V is TRBV20-1 and J is TRBJ2-3; 9 bases fit TRBD1. Looked up from germline, CDR1 is DFQATT and CDR2 is SNEGSKA (reference sequence). J was trimmed by 4 bases and V by 3 bases; bases with no gene match: 11. The CDR3 consists of 16 residues. The CDR3 loop is CSASRDRVYGADTQYF. The CDR3 nucleotides are TGCAGTGCTAGCCGGGACAGGGTCTATGGGGCAGATACGCAGTATTTT.

In regard to this clonotype: The germline gene is not matched at one end of the junction; a read error may be the cause. The chain recombines TRBV20-1 with TRBJ2-1; 9 bases align to TRBD2. The germline V gene has CDR1 DFQATT and CDR2 SNEGSKA (reference sequence). This CDR3 comprises 15 residues. The DNA of the CDR3 is TGCAATGCTAGCGGGGCTAGCGGCTCCTACAATGAGCAGTTCTTC. Amino acids: CNASGASGSYNEQFF.

J is TRBJ2-7 and V is TRBV20-1; 7 nucleotides line up with TRBD2. Germline loops: CDR1 DFQATT, CDR2 SNEGSKA (reference sequence). CDR3 length: 13 amino acids. V shed 7 bases, J shed 3 bases, and the junction held 9 bases outside the gene matches. The CDR3 protein is CSGMGGAGYEQYF. The CDR3 region has the DNA TGCAGTGGGATGGGAGGGGCGGGCTACGAGCAGTACTTC.

This clonotype was detected only a few times. The J gene is TRBJ2-1, the V gene TRBV4-3; no clear D. Germline values: CDR1 LGHNA, CDR2 YSLEER. Trimming took off 2 bases at V and 0 bases at J, with 14 bases between the two ends. This CDR3 has 17 residues. The CDR3 sequence: CASSQSWAMSSYNEQFF. The CDR3 nucleotides are TGCGCCAGCAGCCAATCCTGGGCCATGAGCTCCTACAATGAGCAGTTCTTC.

This clonotype was seen a few times. The J gene is TRBJ2-5, the V gene TRBV11-1, with 11 nucleotides matching TRBD2. This CDR3 is 15 amino acids long. The V gene end was trimmed by 5 bases and the J gene end by 4 bases; junction bases not matched to a gene: 6. Germline V gives CDR1 SGHAT, CDR2 FQDESV (reference sequence). CDR3 protein: CASSTTTSGGETQYF. The CDR3 nucleotides are TGTGCCAGCAGCACCACCACTAGCGGGGGAGAGACCCAGTACTTC.